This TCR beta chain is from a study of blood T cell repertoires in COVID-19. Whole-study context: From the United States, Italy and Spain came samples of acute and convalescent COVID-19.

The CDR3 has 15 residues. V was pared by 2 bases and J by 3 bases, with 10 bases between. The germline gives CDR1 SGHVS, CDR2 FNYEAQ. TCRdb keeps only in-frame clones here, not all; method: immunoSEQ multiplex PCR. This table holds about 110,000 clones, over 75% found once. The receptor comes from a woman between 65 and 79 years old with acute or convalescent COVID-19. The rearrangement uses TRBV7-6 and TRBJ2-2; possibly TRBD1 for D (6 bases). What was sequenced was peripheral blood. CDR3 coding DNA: TGTGCCAGCAGCTTACAGGGGAGCGACACCGGGGAGCTGTTTTTT. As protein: CASSLQGSDTGELFF.